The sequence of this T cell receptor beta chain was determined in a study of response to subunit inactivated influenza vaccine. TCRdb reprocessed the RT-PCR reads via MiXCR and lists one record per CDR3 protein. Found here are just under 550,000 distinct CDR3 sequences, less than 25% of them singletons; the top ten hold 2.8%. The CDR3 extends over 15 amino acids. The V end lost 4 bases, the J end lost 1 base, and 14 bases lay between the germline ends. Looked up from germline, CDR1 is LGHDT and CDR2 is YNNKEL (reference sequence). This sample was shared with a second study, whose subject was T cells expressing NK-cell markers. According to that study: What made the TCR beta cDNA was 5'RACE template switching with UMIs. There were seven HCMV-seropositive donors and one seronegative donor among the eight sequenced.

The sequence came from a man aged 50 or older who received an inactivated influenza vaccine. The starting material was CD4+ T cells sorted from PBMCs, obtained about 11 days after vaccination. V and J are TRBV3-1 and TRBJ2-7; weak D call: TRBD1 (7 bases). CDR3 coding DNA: TGTGCCAGCAGCCTCATTGCGGGACAGTCCTACGAGCAGTACTTC. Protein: CASSLIAGQSYEQYF.